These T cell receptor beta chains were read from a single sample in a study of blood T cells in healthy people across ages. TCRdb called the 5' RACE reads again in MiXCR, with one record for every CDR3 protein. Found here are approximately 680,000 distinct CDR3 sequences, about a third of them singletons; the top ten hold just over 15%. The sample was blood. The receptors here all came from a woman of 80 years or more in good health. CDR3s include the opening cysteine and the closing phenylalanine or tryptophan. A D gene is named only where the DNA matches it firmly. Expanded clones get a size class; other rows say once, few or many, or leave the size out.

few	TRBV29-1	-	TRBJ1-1	TGCAGCGTTGAAGCAGGGAAGAACACTGAAGCTTTCTTT	CSVEAGKNTEAFF
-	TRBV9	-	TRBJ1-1	TGTGCCAGCAGCGTAGAGAGCAGGGGCAATGAAGCTTTCTTT	CASSVESRGNEAFF
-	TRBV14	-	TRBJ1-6	TGTGCCAGCAGCCAAGATGTCAATTCACCCCTCCACTTT	CASSQDVNSPLHF
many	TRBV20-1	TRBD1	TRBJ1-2	TGCAGTGCTAGACCGGGACAGGCCATAAGTAGCTATGGCTACACCTTC	CSARPGQAISSYGYTF
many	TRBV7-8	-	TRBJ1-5	TGTGCCAGCAGCTCGGACATCGATCAGCCCCAGCATTTT	CASSSDIDQPQHF
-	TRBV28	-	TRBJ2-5	TGTGCCTCAAAACTCCTAGCGCTTCAAGAGACCCAGTACTTC	CASKLLALQETQYF
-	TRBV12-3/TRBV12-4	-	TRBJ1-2	TGTGCCAGCAGCCCTTCGGACAGTTTTGACTATGGCTACACCTTC	CASSPSDSFDYGYTF
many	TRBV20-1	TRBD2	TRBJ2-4	TGCAGTGCTAGTGCGGGGGGGGACATTCAGTACTTC	CSASAGGDIQYF
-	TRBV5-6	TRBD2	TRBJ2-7	TGTGCCAGCAGCCAGACTAGCGGGAGGGCGGGGAAGTACTTC	CASSQTSGRAGKYF
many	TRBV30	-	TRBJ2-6	TGTGCCTGGAGCCGCGGGGAGGTCAACGTCCTGACTTTC	CAWSRGEVNVLTF
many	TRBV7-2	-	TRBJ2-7	TGTGCCAGCAGCTTGCGGGTAAGCTCCTACGAGCAGTACTTC	CASSLRVSSYEQYF
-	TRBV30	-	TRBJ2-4	TGTGCCTGGAGTCTACAGGGCAAACTGTCCCCTGGGCAGTACTTC	CAWSLQGKLSPGQYF
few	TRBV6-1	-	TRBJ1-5	TGTGCCAGCAGTGAAGCTAGGGATAGCAATCAGCCCCAGCATTTT	CASSEARDSNQPQHF
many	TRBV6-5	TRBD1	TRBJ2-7	TGTGCCAGCAGACGAGGCCAGGGGGCAAGCGAGCAGTACTTC	CASRRGQGASEQYF
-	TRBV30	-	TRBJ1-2	TGTGCCTGGAGTTCCGGGGTCTATGGCTACACCTTC	CAWSSGVYGYTF
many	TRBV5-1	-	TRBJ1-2	TGCGCCAGCAGACGGGAGAGCTATGGCTACACCTTC	CASRRESYGYTF
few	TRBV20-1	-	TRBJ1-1	TGCAGTGCTAGAGCAAGAGGCCGGTTTGCGAACACTGAAGCTTTCTTT	CSARARGRFANTEAFF
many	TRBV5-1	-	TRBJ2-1	TGCGCCAGCAGCTTGTCCGGCACGGGCTCCTACAATGAGCAGTTCTTC	CASSLSGTGSYNEQFF
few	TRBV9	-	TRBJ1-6	TGTGCCAGCAGCGTAGAAATGGGCACTAATTCACCCCTCCACTTT	CASSVEMGTNSPLHF
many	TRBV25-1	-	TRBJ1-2	TGTGCCAGCAGTGAGATAGACAGCTATGGCTACACCTTC	CASSEIDSYGYTF
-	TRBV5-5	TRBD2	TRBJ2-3	TGTGCCAGCAGCTTGAGACTAGCGGGTAGGGGCACAGATACGCAGTATTTT	CASSLRLAGRGTDTQYF
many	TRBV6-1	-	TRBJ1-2	TGTGCCAGCAGTGAAGCCCTGGGCGGATCCAAGGGAGGCTACACCTTC	CASSEALGGSKGGYTF
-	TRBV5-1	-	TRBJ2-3	TGCGCCAGCAGCATAGTGGGGGGAACAGATACGCAGTATTTT	CASSIVGGTDTQYF
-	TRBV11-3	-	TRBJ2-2	TGTGCCAGCAGCTTAGATCCGGTCACCGGGGAGCTGTTTTTT	CASSLDPVTGELFF